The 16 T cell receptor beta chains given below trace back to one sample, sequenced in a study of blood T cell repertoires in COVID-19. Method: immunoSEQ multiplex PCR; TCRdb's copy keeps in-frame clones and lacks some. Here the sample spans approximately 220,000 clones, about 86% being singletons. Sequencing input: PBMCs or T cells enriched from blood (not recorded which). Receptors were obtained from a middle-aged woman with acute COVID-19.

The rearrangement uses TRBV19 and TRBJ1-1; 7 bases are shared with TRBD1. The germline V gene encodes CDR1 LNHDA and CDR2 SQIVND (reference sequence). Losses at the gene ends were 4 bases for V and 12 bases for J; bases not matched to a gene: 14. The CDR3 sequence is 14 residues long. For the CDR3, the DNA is TGTGCCAGTAGTACATCCAGACAGGGAGGCGGATCTTTCTTT. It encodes CASSTSRQGGGSFF.

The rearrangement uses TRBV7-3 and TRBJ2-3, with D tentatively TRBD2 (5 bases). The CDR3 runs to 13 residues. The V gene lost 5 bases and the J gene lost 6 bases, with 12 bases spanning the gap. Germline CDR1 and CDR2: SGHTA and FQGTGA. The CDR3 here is CASSRSSGDTQYF. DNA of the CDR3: TGTGCCAGCAGCCGATCGTCGGGGGATACGCAGTATTTT.

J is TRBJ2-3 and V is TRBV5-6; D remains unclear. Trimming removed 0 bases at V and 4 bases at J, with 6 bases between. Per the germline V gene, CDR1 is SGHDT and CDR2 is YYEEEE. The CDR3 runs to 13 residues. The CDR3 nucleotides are TGTGCCAGCAGCTTGGACTATTCAGATACGCAGTATTTT. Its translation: CASSLDYSDTQYF.

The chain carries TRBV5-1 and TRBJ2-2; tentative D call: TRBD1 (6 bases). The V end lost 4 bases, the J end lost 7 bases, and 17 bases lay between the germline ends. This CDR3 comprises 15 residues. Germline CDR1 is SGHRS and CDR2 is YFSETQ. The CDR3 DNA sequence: TGCGCCAGCAGCATAACAGGGTCAAGAGGCGGGGAGCTGTTTTTT. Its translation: CASSITGSRGGELFF.

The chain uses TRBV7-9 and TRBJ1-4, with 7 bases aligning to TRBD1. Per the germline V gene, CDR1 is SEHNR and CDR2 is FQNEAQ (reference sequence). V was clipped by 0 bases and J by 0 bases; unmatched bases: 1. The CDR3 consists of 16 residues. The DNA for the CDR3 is TGTGCCAGCAGCTTAGCGGGACAGTCAACTAATGAAAAACTGTTTTTT. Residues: CASSLAGQSTNEKLFF.

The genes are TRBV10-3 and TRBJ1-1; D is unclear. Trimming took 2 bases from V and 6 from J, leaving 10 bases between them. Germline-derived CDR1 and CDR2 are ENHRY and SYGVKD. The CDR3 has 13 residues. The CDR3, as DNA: TGTGCCATCAGTGAGAGAACAAACGCTGAAGCTTTCTTT. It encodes CAISERTNAEAFF.

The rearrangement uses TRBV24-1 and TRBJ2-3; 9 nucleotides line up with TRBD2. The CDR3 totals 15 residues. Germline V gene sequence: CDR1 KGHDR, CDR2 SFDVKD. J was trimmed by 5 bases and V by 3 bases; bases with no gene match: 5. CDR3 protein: CATSDAAGGVDTQYF. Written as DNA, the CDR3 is TGTGCCACCAGTGATGCTGCGGGGGGGGTAGATACGCAGTATTTT.

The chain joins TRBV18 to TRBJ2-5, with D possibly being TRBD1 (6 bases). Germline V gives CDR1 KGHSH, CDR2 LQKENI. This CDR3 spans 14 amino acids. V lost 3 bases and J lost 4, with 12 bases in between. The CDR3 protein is CASSPSWGRETQYF. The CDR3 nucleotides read TGTGCCAGCTCACCGTCGTGGGGGCGAGAGACCCAGTACTTC.

The CDR3 is CASSAGAGADEQFF. CDR3 nucleotides: TGTGCCAGCAGTGCAGGCGCAGGGGCGGATGAGCAGTTCTTC. V is TRBV6-4 and J is TRBJ2-1, with D tentatively TRBD1 (6 bases). The length of the CDR3 is 14 residues. Per the germline V gene, CDR1 is MRHNA and CDR2 is SNTAGT. The ends were cut back, 4 bases at V and 8 bases at J, with 15 bases in the middle.

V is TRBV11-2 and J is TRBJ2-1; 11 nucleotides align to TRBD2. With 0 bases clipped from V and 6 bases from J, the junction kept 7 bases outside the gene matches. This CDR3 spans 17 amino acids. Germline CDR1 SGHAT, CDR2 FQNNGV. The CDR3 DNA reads TGTGCCAGCAGCTTAGAGCCCGGGACTAGCGGCCGCAATGAGCAGTTCTTC. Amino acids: CASSLEPGTSGRNEQFF.

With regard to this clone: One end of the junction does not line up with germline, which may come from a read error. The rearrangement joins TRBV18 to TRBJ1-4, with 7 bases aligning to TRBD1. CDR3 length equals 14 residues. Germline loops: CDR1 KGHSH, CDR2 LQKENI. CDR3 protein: CASTPQGGEEKLFF. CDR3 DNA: TGTGCCAGCACACCCCAGGGGGGCGAAGAAAAACTGTTTTTT.

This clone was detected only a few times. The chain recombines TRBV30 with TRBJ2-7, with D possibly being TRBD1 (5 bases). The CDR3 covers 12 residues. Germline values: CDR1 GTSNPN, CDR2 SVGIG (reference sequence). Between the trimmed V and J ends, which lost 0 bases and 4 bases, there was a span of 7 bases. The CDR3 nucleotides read TGTGCCTGGAGTGTAGGGGTTTACGAGCAGTACTTC. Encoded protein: CAWSVGVYEQYF.

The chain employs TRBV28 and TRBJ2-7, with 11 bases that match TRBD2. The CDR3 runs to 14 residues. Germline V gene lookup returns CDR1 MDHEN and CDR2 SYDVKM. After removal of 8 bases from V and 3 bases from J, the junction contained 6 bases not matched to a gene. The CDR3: CASLGTSGHYEQYF. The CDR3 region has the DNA TGTGCCAGCCTAGGGACTAGCGGACACTACGAGCAGTACTTC.

For the CDR3, the DNA is TGTGCCAGCTCACCACGGGACTTATCCACGAAGACCCAGTACTTC. It specifies CASSPRDLSTKTQYF. This chain links TRBV18 with TRBJ2-5, with D maybe TRBD2 (6 bases). The germline V gene encodes CDR1 KGHSH and CDR2 LQKENI. The V end lost 1 base, the J end lost 6 bases, and 15 bases lay between the germline ends. CDR3 length equals 15 residues.

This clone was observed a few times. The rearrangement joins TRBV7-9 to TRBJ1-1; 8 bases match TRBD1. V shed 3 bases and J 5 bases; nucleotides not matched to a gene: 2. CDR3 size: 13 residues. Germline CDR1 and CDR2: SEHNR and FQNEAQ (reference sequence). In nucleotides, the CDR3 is TGTGCCAGCAGCTTGACAGGGGTAACTGAAGCTTTCTTT. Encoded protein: CASSLTGVTEAFF. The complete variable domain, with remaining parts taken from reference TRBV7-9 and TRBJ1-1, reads DTGVSQNPRHKITKRGQNVTFRCDPISEHNRLYWYRQTLGQGPEFLTYFQNEAQLEKSRLLSDRFSAERPKGSFSTLEIQRTEQGDSAMYLCASSLTGVTEAFFGQGTRLTVV.

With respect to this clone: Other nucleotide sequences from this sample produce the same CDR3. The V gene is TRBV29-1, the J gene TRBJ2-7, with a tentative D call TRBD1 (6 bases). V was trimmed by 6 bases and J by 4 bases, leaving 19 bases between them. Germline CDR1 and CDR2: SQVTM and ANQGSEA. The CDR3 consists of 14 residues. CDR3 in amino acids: CSVRRRGSPYEQYF. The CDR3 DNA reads TGCAGCGTGCGTCGCAGGGGCAGTCCTTACGAGCAGTACTTC.